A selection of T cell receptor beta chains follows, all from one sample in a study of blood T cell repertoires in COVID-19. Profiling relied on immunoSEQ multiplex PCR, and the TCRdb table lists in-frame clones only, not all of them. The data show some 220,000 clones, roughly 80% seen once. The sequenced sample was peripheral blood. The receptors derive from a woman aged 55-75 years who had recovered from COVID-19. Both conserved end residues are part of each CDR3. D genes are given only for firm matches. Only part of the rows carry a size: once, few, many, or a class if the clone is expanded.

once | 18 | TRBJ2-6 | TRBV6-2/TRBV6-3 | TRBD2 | CASSPTSGGISGANVLTF | TGTGCCAGCAGTCCGACTAGCGGGGGCATCTCTGGGGCCAACGTCCTGACTTTC
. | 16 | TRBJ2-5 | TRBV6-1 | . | CASSEASGIRLETQYF | TGTGCCAGCAGTGAAGCGTCAGGCATTAGGCTAGAGACCCAGTACTTC
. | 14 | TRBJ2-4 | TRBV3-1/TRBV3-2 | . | CASSPSDSGDIQYF | TGTGCCAGCAGCCCCTCGGACTCGGGGGACATTCAGTACTTC
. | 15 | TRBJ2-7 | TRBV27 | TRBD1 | CASSRDRELGYEQYF | TGTGCCAGCAGTCGGGACAGAGAGCTGGGCTACGAGCAGTACTTC
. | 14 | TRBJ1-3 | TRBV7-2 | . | CASSLTLLVDTIYF | TGTGCCAGCAGCCTCACCCTCTTAGTAGACACCATATATTTT
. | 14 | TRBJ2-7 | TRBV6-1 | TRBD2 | CASSVAGGTHEQYF | TGTGCCAGCAGTGTAGCGGGGGGGACGCACGAGCAGTACTTC
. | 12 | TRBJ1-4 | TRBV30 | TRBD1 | CARQGRDEKLFF | TGTGCCCGACAGGGAAGGGATGAAAAACTGTTTTTT
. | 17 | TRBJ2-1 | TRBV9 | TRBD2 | CASSDNPSGVTYNEQFF | TGTGCCAGCAGCGATAACCCTAGCGGGGTGACCTACAATGAGCAGTTCTTC
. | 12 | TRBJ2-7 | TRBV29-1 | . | CSVVGGAGEQYF | TGCAGCGTTGTAGGGGGGGCGGGCGAGCAGTACTTC
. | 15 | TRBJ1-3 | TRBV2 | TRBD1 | CASRADRGAGNTIYF | TGTGCCAGCAGGGCCGACAGGGGAGCTGGAAACACCATATATTTT
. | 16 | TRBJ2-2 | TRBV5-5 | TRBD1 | CASSLDRGRGTGELFF | TGTGCCAGCAGCTTGGACAGGGGGCGAGGCACCGGGGAGCTGTTTTTT
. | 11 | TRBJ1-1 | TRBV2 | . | CASIQNTEAFF | TGTGCCAGCATTCAGAACACTGAAGCTTTCTTT
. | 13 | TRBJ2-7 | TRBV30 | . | CAWSAGGGYEQYF | TGTGCCTGGAGTGCGGGGGGCGGTTACGAGCAGTACTTC
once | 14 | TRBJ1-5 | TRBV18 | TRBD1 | CASSSGQRWQPQHF | TGTGCCAGCTCCTCGGGACAGAGGTGGCAGCCCCAGCATTTT
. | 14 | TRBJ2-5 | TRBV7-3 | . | CASSLRGSQETQYF | TGTGCCAGCAGCTTAAGGGGCAGCCAAGAGACCCAGTACTTC
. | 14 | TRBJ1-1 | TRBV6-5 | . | CASSIGQLNTEAFF | TGTGCCAGCAGTATTGGACAGCTGAACACTGAAGCTTTCTTT
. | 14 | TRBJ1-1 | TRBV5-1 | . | CASSLATLNTEAFF | TGCGCCAGCAGCTTGGCCACACTGAACACTGAAGCTTTCTTT
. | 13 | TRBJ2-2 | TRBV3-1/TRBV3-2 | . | CASSPLSDGELFF | TGTGCCAGCAGCCCTCTATCTGACGGGGAGCTGTTTTTT
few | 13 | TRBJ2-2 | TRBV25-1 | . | CASQTGNTGELFF | TGTGCCAGCCAGACAGGGAACACCGGGGAGCTGTTTTTT
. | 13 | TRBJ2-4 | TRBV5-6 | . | CASSLLSRGIQYF | TGTGCCAGCAGCTTGCTAAGCCGTGGCATTCAGTACTTC
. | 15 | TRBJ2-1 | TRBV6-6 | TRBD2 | CASRYSGGPYNEQFF | TGTGCCAGCAGGTACAGCGGGGGGCCTTACAATGAGCAGTTCTTC
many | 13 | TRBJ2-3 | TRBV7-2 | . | CASSAQGKDTQYF | TGTGCCAGCAGCGCCCAGGGTAAAGATACGCAGTATTTT
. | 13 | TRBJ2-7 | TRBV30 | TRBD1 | CAWYPGQIYEQYF | TGTGCCTGGTACCCGGGACAGATCTACGAGCAGTACTTC
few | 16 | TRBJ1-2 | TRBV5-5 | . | CASSPRDRGASGGYTF | TGTGCCAGCAGCCCCCGGGACCGGGGGGCATCCGGTGGCTACACCTTC